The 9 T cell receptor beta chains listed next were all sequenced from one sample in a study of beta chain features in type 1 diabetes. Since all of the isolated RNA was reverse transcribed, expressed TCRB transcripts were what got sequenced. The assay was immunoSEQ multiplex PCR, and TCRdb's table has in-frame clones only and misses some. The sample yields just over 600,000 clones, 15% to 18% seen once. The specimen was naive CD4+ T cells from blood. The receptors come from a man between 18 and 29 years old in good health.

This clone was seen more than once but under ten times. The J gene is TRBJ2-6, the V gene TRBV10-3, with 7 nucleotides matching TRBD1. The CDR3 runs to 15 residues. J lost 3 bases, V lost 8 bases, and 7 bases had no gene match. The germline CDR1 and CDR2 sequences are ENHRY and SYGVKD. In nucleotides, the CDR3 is TGTGCCATCGCCGGGACAGCCGATGGGGCCAACGTCCTGACTTTC. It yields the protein CAIAGTADGANVLTF.

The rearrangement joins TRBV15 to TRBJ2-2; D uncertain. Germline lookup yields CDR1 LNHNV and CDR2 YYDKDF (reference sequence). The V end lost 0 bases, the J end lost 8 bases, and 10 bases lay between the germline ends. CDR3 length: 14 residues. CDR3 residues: CATSRDPEGGELFF. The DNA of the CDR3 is TGTGCCACCAGCAGAGATCCGGAAGGGGGGGAGCTGTTTTTT.

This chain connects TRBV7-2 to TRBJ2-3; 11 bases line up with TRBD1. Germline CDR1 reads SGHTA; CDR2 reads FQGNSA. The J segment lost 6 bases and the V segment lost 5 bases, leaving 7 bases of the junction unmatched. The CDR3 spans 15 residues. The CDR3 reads CASSRGQGAADTQYF. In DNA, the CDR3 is TGTGCCAGCAGCCGAGGACAGGGGGCGGCGGATACGCAGTATTTT.

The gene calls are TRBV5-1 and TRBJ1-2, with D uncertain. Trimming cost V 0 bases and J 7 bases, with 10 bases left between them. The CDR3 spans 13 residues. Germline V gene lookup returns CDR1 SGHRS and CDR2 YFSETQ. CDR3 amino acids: CASSLGIGAGYTF. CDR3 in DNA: TGCGCCAGCAGCTTGGGAATCGGAGCTGGCTACACCTTC.

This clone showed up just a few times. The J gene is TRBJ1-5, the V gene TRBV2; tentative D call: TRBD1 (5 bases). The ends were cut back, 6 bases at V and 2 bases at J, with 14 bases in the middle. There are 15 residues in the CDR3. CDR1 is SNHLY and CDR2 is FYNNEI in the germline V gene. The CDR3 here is CASSRLGGGNQPQHF. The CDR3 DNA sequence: TGTGCCAGCAGCCGTCTGGGGGGGGGCAATCAGCCCCAGCATTTT.

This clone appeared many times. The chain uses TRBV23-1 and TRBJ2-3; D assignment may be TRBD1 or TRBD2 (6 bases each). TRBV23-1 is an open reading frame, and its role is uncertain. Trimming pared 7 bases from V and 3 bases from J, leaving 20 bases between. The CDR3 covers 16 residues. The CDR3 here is CASTLEGGEETDTQYF. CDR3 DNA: TGCGCCAGCACCCTGGAGGGGGGAGAAGAGACAGATACGCAGTATTTT.

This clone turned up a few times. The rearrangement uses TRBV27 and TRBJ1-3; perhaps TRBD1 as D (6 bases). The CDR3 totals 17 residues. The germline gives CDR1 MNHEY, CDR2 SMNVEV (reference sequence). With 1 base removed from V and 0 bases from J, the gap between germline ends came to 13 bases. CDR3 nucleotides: TGTGCCAGCAGTTTATTCGGGACACAGAGCTCTGGAAACACCATATATTTT. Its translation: CASSLFGTQSSGNTIYF.

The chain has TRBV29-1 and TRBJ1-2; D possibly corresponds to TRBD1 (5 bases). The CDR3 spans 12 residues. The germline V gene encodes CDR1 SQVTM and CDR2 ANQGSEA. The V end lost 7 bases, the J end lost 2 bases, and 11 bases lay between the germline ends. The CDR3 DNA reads TGCAGCGCGGGGAACAGGAACTATGGCTACACCTTC. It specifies CSAGNRNYGYTF.

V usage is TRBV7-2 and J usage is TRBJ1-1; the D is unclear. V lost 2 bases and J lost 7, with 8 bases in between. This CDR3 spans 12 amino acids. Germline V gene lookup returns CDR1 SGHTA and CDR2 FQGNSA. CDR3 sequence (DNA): TGTGCCAGCAGCTTACAGAGAGGTGAAGCTTTCTTT. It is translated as CASSLQRGEAFF.